A selection of T cell receptor beta chains follows, all from one sample in a study of vaccination and CD4 T cells after COVID-19. Antigen specificity for these receptors is unknown. TCRdb itself ran the PCR reads through MiXCR, one entry per CDR3 protein. The table has tens of thousands of distinct CDR3 sequences, about 35% seen once. Sample: CD4+ T cells from blood, cultured in vitro, taken about 7 months after SARS-CoV-2 vaccination. These receptors were taken from a human donor who had recovered from COVID-19. The CDR3 runs from the conserved cysteine through the conserved F or W. A D gene is named only where the DNA matches it firmly. Rows give clone size only sometimes, using once, few, many, or a class for an expanded clone.

abundance: few
d_gene: .
j_gene: TRBJ2-7
v_gene: TRBV7-3
CDR3aa: CASSLVWDKSYEQYF
CDR3nt: TGTGCCAGCAGCTTAGTCTGGGACAAATCCTACGAGCAGTACTTC

abundance: medium-sized
d_gene: .
j_gene: TRBJ2-1
v_gene: TRBV6-4
CDR3aa: CASSDGSSYNEQFF
CDR3nt: TGTGCCAGCAGTGACGGGAGCTCCTACAATGAGCAGTTCTTC

abundance: few
d_gene: .
j_gene: TRBJ1-6
v_gene: TRBV7-8
CDR3aa: CATRRDNAPSPLHF
CDR3nt: TGTGCCACCCGCCGGGACAACGCTCCTTCACCCCTCCACTTT

abundance: .
d_gene: .
j_gene: TRBJ2-5
v_gene: TRBV11-2
CDR3aa: CASSSYRETQYF
CDR3nt: TGTGCCAGCAGCTCGTATCGAGAGACCCAGTACTTC

abundance: once
d_gene: .
j_gene: TRBJ2-3
v_gene: TRBV27
CDR3aa: CASSFRTRATQYF
CDR3nt: TGTGCCAGCAGTTTTCGGACACGAGCTACGCAGTATTTT

abundance: few
d_gene: .
j_gene: TRBJ1-5
v_gene: TRBV6-5
CDR3aa: CASSYRPGHSPQHF
CDR3nt: TGTGCCAGCAGCTACAGACCGGGCCATTCGCCCCAGCATTTT

abundance: few
d_gene: .
j_gene: TRBJ1-1
v_gene: TRBV20-1
CDR3aa: CSASDQSTEAFF
CDR3nt: TGCAGTGCTAGTGACCAGTCCACTGAAGCTTTCTTT

abundance: .
d_gene: TRBD1
j_gene: TRBJ1-4
v_gene: TRBV20-1
CDR3aa: CSARSGGAGKLFF
CDR3nt: TGCAGTGCTAGATCAGGGGGCGCAGGAAAACTGTTTTTT

abundance: few
d_gene: .
j_gene: TRBJ2-2
v_gene: TRBV28
CDR3aa: CASSLWNGELFF
CDR3nt: TGTGCCAGCAGTTTATGGAACGGGGAGCTGTTTTTT

abundance: .
d_gene: TRBD1
j_gene: TRBJ2-1
v_gene: TRBV7-3
CDR3aa: CASSSDRDPHNEQFF
CDR3nt: TGTGCCAGCAGCTCGGACAGGGACCCCCACAATGAGCAGTTCTTC

abundance: .
d_gene: .
j_gene: TRBJ2-1
v_gene: TRBV27
CDR3aa: CASSLPTTAVPYNEQFF
CDR3nt: TGTGCCAGCAGTTTACCGACGACAGCGGTCCCCTACAATGAGCAGTTCTTC

abundance: .
d_gene: TRBD1
j_gene: TRBJ1-6
v_gene: TRBV30
CDR3aa: CAWGGGGHNSPLHF
CDR3nt: TGTGCCTGGGGAGGAGGGGGCCATAATTCACCCCTCCACTTT

abundance: once
d_gene: .
j_gene: TRBJ2-7
v_gene: TRBV5-1
CDR3aa: CASSLAGGTPTYEQYF
CDR3nt: TGCGCCAGCAGCTTGGCCGGTGGGACTCCTACCTACGAGCAGTACTTC

abundance: once
d_gene: .
j_gene: TRBJ2-1
v_gene: TRBV7-3
CDR3aa: CASSLGLTQKQFF
CDR3nt: TGTGCCAGCAGCCTTGGACTCACTCAGAAGCAGTTCTTC

abundance: .
d_gene: TRBD1
j_gene: TRBJ2-5
v_gene: TRBV20-1
CDR3aa: CSARRGGQGAGETQYF
CDR3nt: TGCAGTGCTAGAAGGGGGGGACAGGGGGCTGGAGAGACCCAGTACTTC

abundance: few
d_gene: .
j_gene: TRBJ1-2
v_gene: TRBV20-1
CDR3aa: CSARSNPGWGYTF
CDR3nt: TGCAGTGCTAGATCAAACCCGGGTTGGGGCTACACCTTC

abundance: .
d_gene: TRBD1
j_gene: TRBJ1-3
v_gene: TRBV20-1
CDR3aa: CSARRDRGDTIYF
CDR3nt: TGCAGTGCTAGAAGGGACAGGGGGGACACCATATATTTT

abundance: few
d_gene: .
j_gene: TRBJ2-7
v_gene: TRBV7-2
CDR3aa: CASSRDRLTYEQYF
CDR3nt: TGTGCCAGCAGCAGAGACAGGTTAACCTACGAGCAGTACTTC

abundance: .
d_gene: .
j_gene: TRBJ2-5
v_gene: TRBV6-1
CDR3aa: CASNSPRQETQYF
CDR3nt: TGTGCCAGCAATTCCCCCAGACAAGAGACCCAGTACTTC

abundance: .
d_gene: .
j_gene: TRBJ1-5
v_gene: TRBV20-1
CDR3aa: CSARSGISNQPQHF
CDR3nt: TGCAGTGCTAGAAGCGGGATTAGCAATCAGCCCCAGCATTTT

abundance: large
d_gene: TRBD1
j_gene: TRBJ2-1
v_gene: TRBV20-1
CDR3aa: CSARQGASNEQFF
CDR3nt: TGCAGTGCGCGACAGGGGGCTAGTAATGAGCAGTTCTTC

abundance: few
d_gene: TRBD1
j_gene: TRBJ2-7
v_gene: TRBV7-9
CDR3aa: CASSLGPRTGNYEQYF
CDR3nt: TGTGCCAGCAGCTTGGGGCCCCGGACAGGGAACTACGAGCAGTACTTC

abundance: .
d_gene: .
j_gene: TRBJ2-7
v_gene: TRBV5-1
CDR3aa: CASSLVGGRSYEQYF
CDR3nt: TGCGCCAGCAGCTTGGTCGGCGGCCGGTCCTACGAGCAGTACTTC

abundance: .
d_gene: .
j_gene: TRBJ1-2
v_gene: TRBV7-9
CDR3aa: CASSLSGQGHYGYTF
CDR3nt: TGTGCCAGCAGCTTATCGGGGCAGGGTCACTATGGCTACACCTTC

abundance: few
d_gene: .
j_gene: TRBJ2-3
v_gene: TRBV6-1
CDR3aa: CASRSEGATDTQYF
CDR3nt: TGTGCCAGCAGGTCGGAGGGGGCCACAGATACGCAGTATTTT

abundance: few
d_gene: TRBD2
j_gene: TRBJ2-5
v_gene: TRBV7-8
CDR3aa: CASSSGRVRETQYF
CDR3nt: TGTGCCAGCAGCTCTGGGAGGGTGCGGGAGACCCAGTACTTC

abundance: .
d_gene: .
j_gene: TRBJ1-1
v_gene: TRBV7-2
CDR3aa: CASSRQGRFNTEAFF
CDR3nt: TGTGCCAGCAGCCGCCAAGGGCGGTTTAACACTGAAGCTTTCTTT

abundance: few
d_gene: .
j_gene: TRBJ2-7
v_gene: TRBV20-1
CDR3aa: CSARGGSLSYEQYF
CDR3nt: TGCAGTGCTAGAGGGGGTTCCCTCTCCTACGAGCAGTACTTC

abundance: few
d_gene: TRBD2
j_gene: TRBJ2-1
v_gene: TRBV20-1
CDR3aa: CSAVAGVANEQFF
CDR3nt: TGCAGTGCTGTAGCGGGAGTGGCAAATGAGCAGTTCTTC

abundance: .
d_gene: .
j_gene: TRBJ2-5
v_gene: TRBV6-1
CDR3aa: CASSEDFLLRETQYF
CDR3nt: TGTGCCAGCAGTGAAGACTTTCTACTCCGGGAGACCCAGTACTTC

abundance: medium-sized
d_gene: TRBD2
j_gene: TRBJ2-1
v_gene: TRBV20-1
CDR3aa: CSAREGLAGVNEQFF
CDR3nt: TGCAGTGCTAGAGAGGGACTAGCGGGAGTCAATGAGCAGTTCTTC

abundance: .
d_gene: TRBD2
j_gene: TRBJ2-1
v_gene: TRBV20-1
CDR3aa: CSARDSSAGGGNEQFF
CDR3nt: TGCAGTGCTAGAGATTCATCCGCGGGGGGGGGGAATGAGCAGTTCTTC

abundance: few
d_gene: .
j_gene: TRBJ2-5
v_gene: TRBV18
CDR3aa: CASSPGTQETQYF
CDR3nt: TGTGCCAGCTCACCGGGGACACAAGAGACCCAGTACTTC

abundance: .
d_gene: .
j_gene: TRBJ1-1
v_gene: TRBV27
CDR3aa: CASSQRGGRNTEAFF
CDR3nt: TGTGCCAGCAGCCAGAGGGGGGGCCGGAACACTGAAGCTTTCTTT

abundance: .
d_gene: .
j_gene: TRBJ2-1
v_gene: TRBV20-1
CDR3aa: CSVSLFSYNEQFF
CDR3nt: TGCAGTGTTTCTTTATTCTCCTACAATGAGCAGTTCTTC

abundance: .
d_gene: .
j_gene: TRBJ1-5
v_gene: TRBV20-1
CDR3aa: CSARDRSNGPQHF
CDR3nt: TGCAGTGCTAGAGATCGGTCAAACGGACCCCAGCATTTT

abundance: few
d_gene: TRBD1
j_gene: TRBJ2-1
v_gene: TRBV15
CDR3aa: CATSRAGQGGYNEQFF
CDR3nt: TGTGCCACCAGCAGAGCCGGACAGGGTGGGTACAATGAGCAGTTCTTC

abundance: .
d_gene: TRBD2
j_gene: TRBJ2-7
v_gene: TRBV28
CDR3aa: CASSLLSGRAYEQYF
CDR3nt: TGTGCCAGCAGTTTATTGTCCGGGAGGGCCTACGAGCAGTACTTC

abundance: few
d_gene: TRBD2
j_gene: TRBJ2-5
v_gene: TRBV6-1
CDR3aa: CASSAGTSGSLKTQYF
CDR3nt: TGTGCCAGCAGTGCTGGGACTAGCGGGAGCTTAAAGACCCAGTACTTC

abundance: .
d_gene: TRBD2
j_gene: TRBJ2-7
v_gene: TRBV6-1
CDR3aa: CASSDGLAGGVPFEQYF
CDR3nt: TGTGCCAGCAGTGACGGACTAGCGGGGGGAGTACCGTTCGAGCAGTACTTC

abundance: once
d_gene: .
j_gene: TRBJ1-5
v_gene: TRBV27
CDR3aa: CASSPGQRKYSNQPQHF
CDR3nt: TGTGCCAGCAGTCCCGGACAGCGAAAGTATAGCAATCAGCCCCAGCATTTT

abundance: .
d_gene: .
j_gene: TRBJ2-7
v_gene: TRBV20-1
CDR3aa: CSAGSRKYEQYF
CDR3nt: TGCAGTGCGGGCTCAAGAAAGTACGAGCAGTACTTC

abundance: few
d_gene: .
j_gene: TRBJ1-1
v_gene: TRBV6-1
CDR3aa: CASGIGRNTEAFF
CDR3nt: TGTGCCAGCGGAATTGGACGAAACACTGAAGCTTTCTTT

abundance: once
d_gene: .
j_gene: TRBJ2-7
v_gene: TRBV19
CDR3aa: CASSIDRGSYEQYF
CDR3nt: TGTGCCAGTAGTATAGACAGGGGCTCCTACGAGCAGTACTTC

abundance: .
d_gene: .
j_gene: TRBJ2-3
v_gene: TRBV28
CDR3aa: CASISLEGGKDTQYF
CDR3nt: TGTGCCAGCATTTCCCTGGAGGGTGGGAAGGATACGCAGTATTTT

abundance: few
d_gene: TRBD1
j_gene: TRBJ1-2
v_gene: TRBV28
CDR3aa: CASRSTGTGGHGYTF
CDR3nt: TGTGCCAGCAGGTCCACCGGGACAGGGGGCCATGGCTACACCTTC

abundance: few
d_gene: .
j_gene: TRBJ1-5
v_gene: TRBV28
CDR3aa: CASSLGGVSSPQHF
CDR3nt: TGTGCCAGCAGTTTAGGTGGGGTCTCCAGCCCCCAGCATTTT

abundance: few
d_gene: .
j_gene: TRBJ1-6
v_gene: TRBV21-1
CDR3aa: CASSKWVRASPLHF
CDR3nt: TGTGCCAGCAGCAAGTGGGTACGGGCTTCACCCCTCCACTTT

abundance: .
d_gene: TRBD2
j_gene: TRBJ2-1
v_gene: TRBV6-5
CDR3aa: CASSYRAGLYNEQFF
CDR3nt: TGTGCCAGCAGTTATCGAGCGGGGCTCTACAATGAGCAGTTCTTC

abundance: .
d_gene: .
j_gene: TRBJ1-5
v_gene: TRBV28
CDR3aa: CASSFLAGDNQPQHF
CDR3nt: TGTGCCAGCAGTTTCTTGGCAGGAGATAATCAGCCCCAGCATTTT